This T cell receptor (beta chain) was sequenced during a study of blood T cell repertoires in COVID-19. Study context: The origin of the acute and convalescent COVID-19 samples was the United States, Italy and Spain.

Profiling relied on immunoSEQ multiplex PCR, and the TCRdb table lists in-frame clones only, not all of them. The sample lists 150,000 or so clones; around 88% were seen once. The CDR3 is made up of 14 amino acids. Trimming took 6 bases from V and 2 from J; bases not matched to a gene: 5. Germline V CDR1 and CDR2: SGHRS, YFSETQ. This TCR was recovered from a human donor in a cohort sampled during active COVID-19. The chain has TRBV5-1 and TRBJ2-5; 9 bases fit TRBD2. Sequencing input: peripheral blood. This CDR3 reads CASTPSGNQETQYF. DNA of the CDR3: TGCGCCAGCACCCCTAGCGGGAATCAAGAGACCCAGTACTTC.